The 6 T cell receptor beta chains given below trace back to one sample, sequenced in a study of CD8 T cells in ankylosing spondylitis. General observations from the study: Blood of patients with ankylosing spondylitis appeared to be characterized by a TCR beta motif of fewer than 10 highly homologous variants.

Their antigens remain unidentified. TCRdb reprocessed the 5' RACE reads with MiXCR, giving one entry per CDR3 protein. The sample holds tens of thousands of distinct CDR3 sequences, 9% seen once. The sample was blood, either unsorted or a sorted T cell fraction (not recorded which). These receptors all stem from a male donor with ankylosing spondylitis.

A few counts support this clonotype. The chain links TRBV5-6 to TRBJ2-1; no reliable D call. Trimming removed 0 bases at V and 3 bases at J, with 10 bases between. Germline CDR1 SGHDT, CDR2 YYEEEE. The length of the CDR3 is 15 residues. The CDR3 DNA follows: TGTGCCAGCAGCTTGGTTTCACACCTCTACAATGAGCAGTTCTTC. Amino acid sequence: CASSLVSHLYNEQFF.

This clonotype was seen a handful of times. The V call is TRBV11-2, the J call TRBJ2-7; 10 nucleotides agree with TRBD2. This CDR3 is built from 15 residues. The germline V gene encodes CDR1 SGHAT and CDR2 FQNNGV. V trimming: 0 bases; J trimming: 6 bases; junction bases outside the gene matches: 5. DNA for the CDR3: TGTGCCAGCAGCTTAGAGCTAGCGGGAGTCGGCGAGCAGTACTTC. Residues: CASSLELAGVGEQYF.

This clonotype was recorded many times. The chain recombines TRBV6-1 with TRBJ2-1, with 9 nucleotides matching TRBD1. The ends lost 2 bases at V and 7 bases at J; junction bases unmatched: 6. CDR1 is MNHNS and CDR2 is SASEGT in the germline V gene. CDR3 length: 15 residues. This CDR3 reads CASSEMGQGLNEQFF. The DNA of the CDR3 is TGTGCCAGCAGTGAAATGGGACAGGGTTTGAATGAGCAGTTCTTC.

This clonotype came up many times. The CDR3 reads CASSQDSGSYEQYF. The CDR3 region has the DNA TGTGCCAGCAGCCAAGATAGCGGCTCTTACGAGCAGTACTTC. This chain connects TRBV4-2 to TRBJ2-7, with a tentative D call TRBD2 (6 bases). V was shortened by 0 bases and J by 4 bases, with 10 bases between the two germline ends. There are 14 residues in the CDR3. Germline V lookup: CDR1 LGHNA, CDR2 YNFKEQ.

The sample holds many counts of this clonotype. V is TRBV12-3 or TRBV12-4 and J is TRBJ2-7; D gene uncertain. Trimming took off 5 bases at V and 2 bases at J, with 7 bases between the two ends. The CDR3 consists of 12 residues. The CDR3 is CASSPGPYEQYF. The CDR3 coding sequence is TGTGCCAGCAGTCCCGGTCCCTACGAGCAGTACTTC.

The table lists this clonotype with many counts. CDR3 amino acids: CAWSPRPNEQFF. The CDR3 DNA sequence: TGTGCCTGGAGTCCCCGCCCCAATGAGCAGTTCTTC. The chain recombines TRBV30 with TRBJ2-1; D is undetermined. Germline V lookup: CDR1 GTSNPN, CDR2 SVGIG (reference sequence). Trimming left V 2 bases short and J 6 bases short, with 8 bases between. The CDR3 contains 12 residues.